A single sample is the source of the 4 T cell receptor beta chains below, sequenced in a study of T cell clonality in common variable immunodeficiency (dated by TCRdb to the mid-2010s). Library preparation employed the immunoSEQ multiplex PCR assay. TCRdb took over this immuneACCESS table, retaining in-frame rearrangements with V and J assigned. Such tables are incomplete; in checked studies, under half of the missing clones stem from an unresolved V gene, and the remainder is unexplained. The table puts 45,000 to 65,000 clones in this sample, none counted just once. In total, the top ten clones hold about 2% of the sample. Sample: peripheral blood mononuclear cells. The receptors here all came from a person between 18 and 75 years old in good health.

This clone was recorded at least ten times. The CDR3 end is not reached by the read, which stops 3 residues before it; the germline J gene fills it in. The chain is built from TRBV20-1 and TRBJ2-3, with D unresolved. Trimming left V 1 base short and J 5 bases short, with 16 bases between. Germline CDR1 is DFQATT and CDR2 is SNEGSKA (reference sequence). The CDR3 runs to 15 residues. This CDR3 reads CSARGVGPLGDTQYF. CDR3 bases read: TGCAGTGCTAGAGGGGTAGGGCCCTTGGGAGATACG.

This clone came up many times. The read falls 3 residues short of the CDR3 end, and the missing part is taken from the germline J gene. The chain combines TRBV5-1 with TRBJ1-6, with D possibly matching TRBD1 (6 bases). This CDR3 region has 16 residues. V shed 4 bases and J shed 7 bases, with 18 bases lying between them. The germline V gene encodes CDR1 SGHRS and CDR2 YFSETQ. The covered CDR3 bases are TGCGCCAGCAGCCCAACCCGGGACACTGGAAATTCACCC. Its protein is CASSPTRDTGNSP. The full CDR3 is CASSPTRDTGNSPLHF.

This clone was counted ten times or more. Sequencing ends 3 residues short of the CDR3 end; the germline J gene provides the rest. The V gene is TRBV19, the J gene TRBJ2-7; TRBD1 agrees at 9 bases. This CDR3 is 15 amino acids long. The J segment lost 3 bases and the V segment lost 1 base, leaving 4 bases of the junction unmatched. CDR1 is LNHDA and CDR2 is SQIVND in the germline V gene (reference sequence). CDR3 bases read: TGTGCCAGTAGTATAGCACAGGGGGCGAACTACGAG. Translation gives CASSIAQGANYE. The whole CDR3 sequence is CASSIAQGANYEQYF.

This clone was picked up many times. The missing CDR3 end, 3 residues past where the read stops, is filled in from the germline J gene. This sequence joins TRBV7-2 and TRBJ2-1; TRBD1 might be the D (5 bases). The CDR3 sequence is 13 residues long. CDR1 is SGHTA, CDR2 FQGNSA, per germline. The V end lost 4 bases, the J end lost 9 bases, and 13 bases lay between the germline ends. The CDR3 region is CASSSPQGLEQFF. Partial CDR3 DNA: TGTGCCAGCAGCTCCCCCCAGGGCCTTGAG. Looking up the rest from reference TRBV7-2 and TRBJ2-1 gives the full variable domain: GAGVSQSPSNKVTEKGKDVELRCDPISGHTALYWYRQSLGQGLEFLIYFQGNSAPDKSGLPSDRFSAERTGGSVSTLTIQRTQQEDSAVYLCASSSPQGLEQFFGPGTRLTVL.